A single sample is the source of the 24 T cell receptor beta chains below, sequenced in a study of cytomegalovirus exposure and HLA in healthy donors. The PCR used 60 Vbeta and 13 Jbeta primers. This table comes from immunoSEQ multiplex PCR, and its TCRdb copy is limited to in-frame clones, with some not included. Of roughly 200,000 clones listed, about four fifths are singletons. The sample was PBMCs. The receptors come from a woman aged 18-29 years in good health and CMV-seronegative.

The chain recombines TRBV27 with TRBJ2-3, with D maybe TRBD1 (6 bases). V shed 4 bases and J shed 4 bases, with 15 bases lying between them. The germline gives CDR1 MNHEY, CDR2 SMNVEV (reference sequence). The CDR3 runs to 15 residues. The CDR3 loop is CASSSSLAGADTQYF. The CDR3 DNA follows: TGTGCCAGCAGTTCCTCCCTAGCAGGGGCAGATACGCAGTATTTT.

The V and J genes are TRBV5-6 and TRBJ1-2; D may be TRBD1 (6 bases). Germline CDR1 is SGHDT and CDR2 is YYEEEE. The CDR3 is 14 residues long. V was cut by 0 bases and J by 4 bases, with 10 bases left in between. CDR3 DNA sequence: TGTGCCAGCAGCTTGGAGGGAGGGGGCTATGGCTACACCTTC. Its protein is CASSLEGGGYGYTF.

The J gene is TRBJ2-1, the V gene TRBV11-2; D is undetermined. The CDR3 extends over 15 amino acids. Germline CDR1 and CDR2: SGHAT and FQNNGV. V was pared by 6 bases and J by 0 bases, with 12 bases between. The CDR3 region has the DNA TGTGCCAGCAGATCCGCTGGCGGCTCCTACAATGAGCAGTTCTTC. Residues: CASRSAGGSYNEQFF.

The rearrangement links TRBV10-3 to TRBJ2-1; weak D call: TRBD1 (6 bases). CDR3 length: 22 residues. CDR1 and CDR2 (germline): ENHRY, SYGVKD. V lost 0 bases to trimming and J lost 5 bases, with 32 bases between them. As DNA, the CDR3 is TGTGCCATCAGTGAGTCGATACCTCAACGAGGTCTTACTCGAACAGGGAACAATGAGCAGTTCTTC. Protein product: CAISESIPQRGLTRTGNNEQFF.

The rearrangement joins TRBV30 to TRBJ2-1, with D unclear. V was cut by 8 bases and J by 2 bases, with 13 bases left in between. The CDR3 contains 13 residues. Germline loops: CDR1 GTSNPN, CDR2 SVGIG (reference sequence). CDR3 sequence reads: CATESLAYNEQFF. The CDR3, as DNA: TGTGCCACTGAGTCACTGGCCTACAATGAGCAGTTCTTC.

The CDR3 DNA follows: TGTGCCAGCTCACCACCGAGGGGGGGTTACATGGAGTATAGCAATCAGCCCCAGCATTTT. Residues: CASSPPRGGYMEYSNQPQHF. The chain carries TRBV18 and TRBJ1-5; the D gene is possibly TRBD1 (6 bases). Germline loops: CDR1 KGHSH, CDR2 LQKENI. V was shortened by 0 bases and J by 0 bases, with 21 bases between the two germline ends. This CDR3 contains 20 residues.

CDR3 DNA sequence: TGTGCCAGCTCCACTAGCGACAGGGGGAACACTGAAGCTTTCTTT. Encoded protein: CASSTSDRGNTEAFF. V and J are TRBV18 and TRBJ1-1, with TRBD1 matching over 8 bases. The CDR3 totals 15 residues. Germline V lookup: CDR1 KGHSH, CDR2 LQKENI. V shed 6 bases, J shed 1 base, and the junction held 7 bases outside the gene matches.

This chain uses TRBV28 with TRBJ2-1; TRBD2 agrees at 8 bases. V lost 5 bases and J lost 7; bases outside the gene matches: 16. The CDR3 has 17 residues. The germline CDR1 and CDR2 sequences are MDHEN and SYDVKM. The CDR3: CASSLGLASGISNEQFF. The CDR3, as DNA: TGTGCCAGCAGTCTCGGACTAGCCTCAGGGATTTCAAATGAGCAGTTCTTC.

CDR3 sequence (DNA): TGTGCCATCCGCGGGATGAACACTGAAGCTTTCTTT. Translated, it gives CAIRGMNTEAFF. The genes are TRBV19 and TRBJ1-1; D is unresolved. Germline values: CDR1 LNHDA, CDR2 SQIVND (reference sequence). Trimming shortened V by 10 bases and J by 0 bases, and 9 bases separated the two germline ends. The CDR3 runs to 12 residues.

The rearrangement links TRBV4-3 to TRBJ2-1; TRBD2 aligns across 11 bases. Germline V lookup: CDR1 LGHNA, CDR2 YSLEER. With 2 bases clipped from V and 6 bases from J, the junction kept 6 bases outside the gene matches. There are 16 residues in the CDR3. The chain's CDR3 is CASSQLSGRGGNEQFF. The CDR3, as DNA: TGCGCCAGCAGCCAACTTAGCGGGAGGGGAGGCAATGAGCAGTTCTTC.

The genes are TRBV28 and TRBJ1-6, with 7 bases lining up with TRBD1. Trimming at V came to 5 bases and at J to 10 bases, leaving 11 bases not matched to a gene. CDR3 length: 15 amino acids. Germline values: CDR1 MDHEN, CDR2 SYDVKM. This CDR3 reads CASSPRTGVGSPLHF. CDR3 coding DNA: TGTGCCAGCAGTCCCCGAACAGGGGTGGGATCACCCCTCCACTTT.

The CDR3 DNA is TGTGCCAGCAGCTTGGACAGGAAATATGGCTACACCTTC. Translated, it gives CASSLDRKYGYTF. The chain carries TRBV7-2 and TRBJ1-2; 7 nucleotides align to TRBD1. This CDR3 comprises 13 residues. Per the germline V gene, CDR1 is SGHTA and CDR2 is FQGNSA. Germline trimming cut 3 bases from V and 5 bases from J; bases unmatched to any gene: 3.

The chain recombines TRBV5-6 with TRBJ2-1, with TRBD2 matching 13 bases. The trim removed 3 bases at V and 6 bases at J, leaving 3 bases unmatched. The germline gives CDR1 SGHDT, CDR2 YYEEEE. The CDR3 spans 15 residues. The CDR3 reads CASSWTSGRLNEQFF. The CDR3 DNA sequence: TGTGCCAGCAGCTGGACTAGCGGGAGACTCAATGAGCAGTTCTTC.

This chain's CDR3 is CAWSVQGLSGNTIYF. DNA of the CDR3: TGTGCCTGGAGTGTACAGGGCTTATCTGGAAACACCATATATTTT. The gene calls are TRBV30 and TRBJ1-3; TRBD1 is a possible D gene (6 bases). Germline V gene sequence: CDR1 GTSNPN, CDR2 SVGIG (reference sequence). The length of the CDR3 is 15 residues. Trimming took 0 bases from V and 1 from J, leaving 10 bases between them.

This chain links TRBV5-1 with TRBJ2-7, with D unclear. V lost 7 bases, J lost 0 bases, and 20 bases lay in between. The CDR3 runs to 16 residues. Germline assignment: CDR1 SGHRS and CDR2 YFSETQ. CDR3 in amino acids: CASHSGGSRSSYEQYF. The CDR3 DNA is TGCGCCAGCCATTCCGGCGGATCCCGCAGCTCCTACGAGCAGTACTTC. Drawing the rest from reference TRBV5-1 and TRBJ2-7, the complete variable domain is KAGVTQTPRYLIKTRGQQVTLSCSPISGHRSVSWYQQTPGQGLQFLFEYFSETQRNKGNFPGRFSGRQFSNSRSEMNVSTLELGDSALYLCASHSGGSRSSYEQYFGPGTRLTVT.

The chain has TRBV7-9 and TRBJ2-5; D call uncertain. Looked up from germline, CDR1 is SEHNR and CDR2 is FQNEAQ (reference sequence). CDR3 length: 14 amino acids. V was shortened by 5 bases and J by 1 base, with 11 bases between the two germline ends. The chain's CDR3 is CASSPSVIQETQYF. The CDR3 DNA reads TGTGCCAGCAGCCCTTCGGTGATCCAAGAGACCCAGTACTTC.

The V gene is TRBV30, the J gene TRBJ2-7; D is perhaps TRBD1 (5 bases). CDR1 and CDR2 from the germline V gene are GTSNPN and SVGIG (reference sequence). The CDR3 extends over 11 amino acids. V lost 4 bases and J lost 3, with 7 bases in between. The CDR3 DNA is TGTGCCTGGATCAGGGACTACGAGCAGTACGTC. Its protein is CAWIRDYEQYV.

CDR3 coding DNA: TGTGCCAGCAGCTTAAGCGATGAGCAGTTCTTC. It translates to CASSLSDEQFF. This chain links TRBV7-2 with TRBJ2-1, with no clear D. The CDR3 consists of 11 residues. Between the trimmed V and J ends, which lost 2 bases and 8 bases, there was a span of 4 bases. Per germline, CDR1 SGHTA and CDR2 FQGNSA.

Comments on this clone: The sample carries other DNA sequences with the same CDR3. V and J are TRBV18 and TRBJ2-7, with 8 bases aligning to TRBD1. The V segment lost 2 bases and the J segment 2 bases; nucleotides outside the gene matches: 2. This CDR3 contains 14 residues. The V gene's germline CDR1 is KGHSH and CDR2 LQKENI. The chain's CDR3 is CASSPGQGAYEQYF. CDR3 in DNA: TGTGCCAGCTCACCAGGACAGGGCGCCTACGAGCAGTACTTC.

In this sample, this clone turned up once. This chain uses TRBV7-8 with TRBJ2-7; 13 nucleotides match TRBD2. V was clipped by 8 bases and J by 0 bases; unmatched bases: 4. There are 15 residues in the CDR3. Germline CDR1 and CDR2: SGHVS and FQNEAQ. The CDR3 region is CASRWTSGSSYEQYF. CDR3 coding DNA: TGTGCCAGCCGCTGGACTAGCGGGAGCTCCTACGAGCAGTACTTC. Variable domain in full (rest from reference TRBV7-8 and TRBJ2-7): GAGVSQSPRYKVAKRGQDVALRCDPISGHVSLFWYQQALGQGPEFLTYFQNEAQLDKSGLPSDRFFAERPEGSVSTLKIQRTQQEDSAVYLCASRWTSGSSYEQYFGPGTRLTVT.

The chain recombines TRBV28 with TRBJ1-4; D gene uncertain. Germline V CDR1 and CDR2: MDHEN, SYDVKM. Between the trimmed V and J ends, which lost 2 bases and 6 bases, there was a span of 13 bases. The CDR3 totals 15 residues. The CDR3 sequence is CASSLQASWDEKLFF. CDR3 in DNA: TGTGCCAGCAGTTTACAGGCTTCATGGGATGAAAAACTGTTTTTT.

This clone showed up just once. The chain has TRBV4-2 and TRBJ2-4; D is perhaps TRBD2 (5 bases). The germline V gene has CDR1 LGHNA and CDR2 YNFKEQ. V was cut by 0 bases and J by 8 bases, with 11 bases left in between. The CDR3 is 14 amino acids. The CDR3 nucleotides are TGTGCCAGCAGCCAAGATCTGGGAGAGGACATTCAGTACTTC. Translating it yields CASSQDLGEDIQYF.

The V and J genes are TRBV6-4 and TRBJ2-2; weak D call: TRBD2 (6 bases). CDR1 and CDR2 (germline): MRHNA, SNTAGT. The V end was cut by 5 bases, the J end by 3 bases, with 10 bases between. The CDR3 covers 14 residues. The CDR3 here is CASSSGEDTGELFF. The CDR3 bases are TGTGCCAGCAGTTCGGGAGAGGACACCGGGGAGCTGTTTTTT.

This clone is a singleton in its sample. The chain carries TRBV28 and TRBJ2-7, with 10 positions matching TRBD1. The CDR3 is made up of 14 amino acids. Unmatched junction bases numbered 5, after V lost 3 bases and J lost 6 bases. Germline V gives CDR1 MDHEN, CDR2 SYDVKM. The CDR3 reads CASSFGTGDIEQYV. In DNA form, the CDR3 reads TGTGCCAGCAGTTTCGGGACAGGGGATATCGAGCAGTACGTC.